These T cell receptor beta chains were read from a single sample in a study of sequential checkpoint blockade in melanoma. Sequenced by immunoSEQ multiplex PCR; TCRdb stores in-frame clones only, minus some. Of roughly 9,800 clones listed, 76% were seen once; the top ten hold 50%. Source: CD8+ T cells sorted from blood (inferred from file names), taken from a patient given nivolumab and ipilimumab in sequence. Receptor source: a human donor with melanoma. Both conserved end residues are part of each CDR3. The D gene is left open where the match is weak. Not all rows give a size; the values are once, few, many and, for expanded clones, a class.

J | V | D | size | CDR3 | DNA
TRBJ1-2 | TRBV28 | NA | once | CASSHQPSGVPNYGYTF | TGTGCCAGCAGCCACCAACCCTCCGGGGTCCCTAACTATGGCTACACCTTC
TRBJ1-2 | TRBV5-1 | NA | NA | CASSSQLGTNYGYTF | TGCGCCAGCAGCTCCCAACTCGGGACAAACTATGGCTACACCTTC
TRBJ1-1 | TRBV6-1 | NA | NA | CASRNREGYGTEAFF | TGTGCCAGCAGGAACAGGGAGGGCTACGGCACTGAAGCTTTCTTT
TRBJ1-2 | TRBV5-1 | NA | NA | CASSRGGALYGYTF | TGCGCCAGCAGCCGGGGGGGGGCTTTGTATGGCTACACCTTC
TRBJ1-3 | TRBV19 | NA | NA | CASSIGSTQTSGNTIYF | TGTGCCAGTAGTATAGGGAGCACGCAAACCTCTGGAAACACCATATATTTT
TRBJ1-4 | TRBV5-6 | NA | few | CASSLASEGNEKLFF | TGTGCCAGCAGCCTGGCGTCGGAGGGGAATGAAAAACTGTTTTTT
TRBJ1-1 | TRBV5-8 | NA | few | CASSLGHNTEAFF | TGTGCCAGCAGCCTCGGACACAACACTGAAGCTTTCTTT
TRBJ1-2 | TRBV28 | TRBD1 | NA | CASRDRGYGYTF | TGTGCCAGCAGAGACAGGGGTTATGGCTACACCTTC
TRBJ1-6 | TRBV7-9 | NA | few | CASSQAGDSPLHF | TGCGCCAGCAGCCAGGCAGGGGATTCACCCCTCCACTTT
TRBJ2-7 | TRBV27 | TRBD1 | once | CASSATGTVSYEQYF | TGTGCCAGCAGTGCCACGGGGACAGTAAGCTACGAGCAGTACTTC
TRBJ1-6 | TRBV29-1 | TRBD1 | once | CSVADREGSPLHF | TGCAGCGTTGCGGACAGGGAGGGGTCACCCCTCCACTTT
TRBJ1-5 | TRBV6-5 | NA | NA | CASRPGGSQPQHF | TGTGCCAGCAGGCCTGGCGGTTCTCAGCCCCAGCATTTT
TRBJ2-5 | TRBV19 | TRBD1 | once | CASTLSGTGGGEQYF | TGTGCCAGTACATTATCCGGGACAGGGGGCGGGGAGCAGTACTTC
TRBJ1-6 | TRBV9 | TRBD1 | NA | CASSLRDRSNSPLHF | TGTGCCAGCAGCTTACGGGACAGGAGCAATTCACCCCTCCACTTT
TRBJ2-7 | TRBV6-5 | NA | NA | CASSLNGYEQYF | TGTGCCAGCAGTTTGAACGGGTACGAGCAGTACTTC
TRBJ1-2 | TRBV27 | TRBD1 | NA | CASSPWTGEWGSYGYTF | TGTGCCAGCAGTCCGTGGACAGGGGAGTGGGGTAGCTATGGCTACACCTTC
TRBJ1-4 | TRBV4-1 | NA | NA | CASSLEGATNEKLFF | TGCGCCAGCAGCCTTGAGGGGGCAACTAATGAAAAACTGTTTTTT
TRBJ1-1 | TRBV19 | NA | NA | CASSIWTVMNTEAFF | TGTGCCAGTAGTATTTGGACAGTCATGAACACTGAAGCTTTCTTT
TRBJ2-7 | TRBV7-8 | NA | NA | CASSSGFEQYF | TGTGCCAGCAGCTCAGGGTTCGAGCAGTACTTC
TRBJ2-7 | TRBV7-8 | TRBD1 | NA | CASSPDPGQGVSSYEQYF | TGTGCCAGCAGCCCCGATCCGGGACAGGGGGTGAGCTCCTACGAGCAGTACTTC
TRBJ1-6 | TRBV2 | TRBD1 | NA | CASSGSEGTGRFFNSPLHF | TGTGCCAGCAGTGGATCCGAGGGGACAGGGAGGTTCTTTAATTCACCCCTCCACTTT
TRBJ2-7 | TRBV6-6 | NA | NA | CASSSGEQYF | TGTGCCAGCAGTTCGGGAGAGCAGTACTTC
TRBJ1-6 | TRBV5-6 | TRBD1 | NA | CASSLEGTGPLNSPLHF | TGTGCCAGCAGCTTGGAAGGGACAGGTCCTTTGAATTCACCCCTCCACTTT
TRBJ1-1 | TRBV4-1 | NA | NA | CASSQDAGVNTEAFF | TGCGCCAGCAGCCAAGATGCGGGCGTGAACACTGAAGCTTTCTTT
TRBJ2-7 | TRBV7-2 | NA | NA | CASSDYSWVEQYF | TGTGCCAGCAGCGACTACTCATGGGTCGAGCAGTACTTC
TRBJ2-7 | TRBV5-8 | TRBD2 | few | CASSQEGTSGGYEQYF | TGCGCCAGCAGCCAAGAAGGGACTAGCGGGGGTTACGAGCAGTACTTC
TRBJ2-7 | TRBV7-9 | TRBD1 | NA | CASSNAGTGGHEQYF | TGTGCCAGCAGCAACGCCGGGACAGGGGGCCACGAGCAGTACTTC